The 14 T cell receptor beta chains below come from one sample, sequenced in a study of molecular identifiers for immune sequencing clone quantification. TCRdb re-called the PCR reads through MiXCR, storing one row per CDR3 protein. The table shows around 480,000 distinct CDR3 sequences, with around 23% occurring only once. What was sequenced was naive CD8+ T cells from blood, with Jurkat cell RNA spiked in. The subset denotes: FACS-sorted CD8+CD4-CCR7+CD45RA+ naive T cells. The receptors derive from a human donor in good health. Some libraries in this study had Jurkat cell RNA spiked in.

This clonotype showed up just a few times. This rearrangement joins TRBV7-6 to TRBJ1-1; possible D gene TRBD1, 6 bases. V dropped 8 bases and J dropped 5 bases, with 21 bases sitting between them. CDR1 and CDR2 (germline): SGHVS, FNYEAQ. The CDR3 runs 15 residues. CDR3 nucleotide sequence: TGTGCCAGCGGATTCATCGGGGGGGCCGGGACTGAAGCTTTCTTT. Its protein product is CASGFIGGAGTEAFF.

In this sample, this clonotype turned up a few times. The chain carries TRBV2 and TRBJ2-5; no clear D. Trimming pared 10 bases from V and 5 bases from J, leaving 11 bases between. This CDR3 comprises 11 residues. CDR1 is SNHLY and CDR2 is FYNNEI in the germline V gene. Here the CDR3 DNA reads TGTGCCATCTTGGATCGGGAGACCCAGTACTTC. Encoded protein: CAILDRETQYF. Full variable domain (outside the CDR3, taken from reference TRBV2 and TRBJ2-5): EPEVTQTPSHQVTQMGQEVILRCVPISNHLYFYWYRQILGQKVEFLVSFYNNEISEKSEIFDDQFSVERPDGSNFTLKIRSTKLEDSAMYFCAILDRETQYFGPGTRLLVL.

This clonotype was found a few times. This chain's CDR3 is CASSQEGRTPISYEQYF. As DNA, the CDR3 is TGTGCCAGCAGCCAAGAAGGTCGCACGCCTATCTCCTACGAGCAGTACTTC. The rearrangement joins TRBV4-2 to TRBJ2-7; D uncertain. CDR1 is LGHNA, CDR2 YNFKEQ, per germline. CDR3 length: 17 residues. Deletions cut 0 bases from V and 0 bases from J, with 15 bases between.

This sequence joins TRBV7-6 and TRBJ2-2; no clear D gene. The CDR3 totals 12 residues. Trimming took 5 bases from V and 6 from J, leaving 7 bases between them. Germline CDR1 is SGHVS and CDR2 is FNYEAQ. The CDR3 here is CASSPVAGELFF. The CDR3 region has the DNA TGTGCCAGCAGCCCAGTTGCCGGGGAGCTGTTTTTT.

This clonotype has only a few counts. DNA of the CDR3: TGTGCCAGCAGTTTAACCAGGGGGAATGAGCAGTTCTTC. Translated: CASSLTRGNEQFF. This chain connects TRBV12-3 or TRBV12-4 to TRBJ2-1, with 7 bases that match TRBD1. The CDR3 extends over 13 amino acids. Unmatched junction bases numbered 2, after V lost 2 bases and J lost 7 bases.

CDR3 bases: TGTGCCAGCGCGGATGGGGAGCAACTCCACTTT. Translating gives CASADGEQLHF. The genes are TRBV7-2 and TRBJ1-6; D is unresolved. The CDR3 consists of 11 residues. From germline, CDR1 is SGHTA and CDR2 FQGNSA. V gave up 8 bases and J gave up 16 bases, with 15 bases separating them.

This clonotype was recorded a few times. The chain links TRBV5-6 to TRBJ1-5, with TRBD1 as a possible D gene (5 bases). Germline V lookup: CDR1 SGHDT, CDR2 YYEEEE. CDR3 size: 14 residues. V shed 0 bases and J shed 3 bases, with 7 bases lying between them. CDR3 in amino acids: CASSLGRDNQPQHF. DNA for the CDR3: TGTGCCAGCAGCTTGGGCAGGGACAATCAGCCCCAGCATTTT. Full variable domain (outside the CDR3, taken from reference TRBV5-6 and TRBJ1-5): DAGVTQSPTHLIKTRGQQVTLRCSPKSGHDTVSWYQQALGQGPQFIFQYYEEEERQRGNFPDRFSGHQFPNYSSELNVNALLLGDSALYLCASSLGRDNQPQHFGDGTRLSIL.

This clonotype has a handful of counts. The chain couples TRBV6-6 to TRBJ2-5; D gene uncertain. Germline V gene data show CDR1 as MNHNY and CDR2 as SVGAGI (reference sequence). V lost 6 bases and J lost 4, with 12 bases in between. The CDR3 covers 13 residues. The CDR3 region has the DNA TGTGCCAGCAGCTCCATAGCCCCAGAGACCCAGTACTTC. Its protein product is CASSSIAPETQYF.

Regarding this clonotype: Given a much more abundant clone one base away, this may be a read error. The rearrangement joins TRBV3-1 to TRBJ2-2; 12 nucleotides match TRBD2. Germline lookup yields CDR1 LGHDT and CDR2 YNNKEL (reference sequence). There are 18 residues in the CDR3. The CDR3 reads CAGSQSASGRADTGELFF. The CDR3 DNA follows: TGTGCCGGCAGCCAATCGGCTAGCGGGAGGGCCGACACCGGGGAGCTGTTTTTT.

This clonotype was counted between two and nine times. The J gene is TRBJ2-3, the V gene TRBV6-2 or TRBV6-3; D gene uncertain. Germline CDR1 MNHEY, CDR2 SVGEGT. Trimming removed 2 bases at V and 2 bases at J, with 2 bases between. The CDR3 has 12 amino acids. The CDR3 loop reads CASSYLTDTQYF. Written as DNA, the CDR3 is TGTGCCAGCAGTTACCTCACAGATACGCAGTATTTT.

The CDR3 loop is CASSFAPSVSYNSPLHF. In DNA, the CDR3 is TGTGCCAGCAGCTTCGCACCCTCTGTCTCCTATAATTCACCCCTCCACTTT. The chain combines TRBV11-2 with TRBJ1-6; no firm D call. Germline V gene sequence: CDR1 SGHAT, CDR2 FQNNGV. Trimming removed 3 bases from V and 0 bases from J, with 12 bases in between. The CDR3 has 17 amino acids.

There are a few counts of this clonotype. The chain uses TRBV12-3 or TRBV12-4 and TRBJ2-1; TRBD2 matches at 7 bases. J lost 3 bases, V lost 3 bases, and 2 bases had no gene match. This CDR3 spans 14 amino acids. The CDR3 nucleotides are TGTGCCAGCAGTTTCCCTAGCGGCTACAATGAGCAGTTCTTC. This codes for CASSFPSGYNEQFF.

This clonotype was counted a few times. The chain carries TRBV5-5 and TRBJ1-1; D is unclear. The V end was cut by 0 bases, the J end by 2 bases, with 8 bases between. The CDR3 has 14 amino acids. The germline V gene encodes CDR1 SGHKS and CDR2 YYEKEE (reference sequence). The CDR3 protein is CASSLARRNTEAFF. CDR3 sequence (DNA): TGTGCCAGCAGCTTGGCCCGCCGCAACACTGAAGCTTTCTTT.

The chain links TRBV28 to TRBJ1-5, with TRBD1 matching over 9 bases. The CDR3 spans 14 residues. CDR1 is MDHEN, CDR2 SYDVKM, per germline. V shed 3 bases, J shed 10 bases, and the junction held 7 bases outside the gene matches. For the CDR3, the DNA is TGTGCCAGCAGTTTCACAGGGGGCGAGCTCCCCCAGCATTTT. Translated: CASSFTGGELPQHF.